The sequence of this TCR beta chain was determined in a study of T cell repertoires in cytomegalovirus infection. Study overall: In public TCR beta signatures, there were indications of both CMV infection and matching HLA type.

Regarding the study as a whole: People with CMV and the relevant HLA were identified by cumulative public TCR beta family frequency.

To note about this clonotype: Its specificity is not known.

TCRdb called the reads again in MiXCR, with one record for every CDR3 protein. Here the sample spans around 320,000 distinct CDR3 sequences, roughly 9.5% being singletons. V was trimmed by 0 bases and J by 6 bases, leaving 9 bases between them. The CDR3 is 13 amino acids. Germline V gene lookup returns CDR1 MNHEY and CDR2 SMNVEV (reference sequence). The V call is TRBV27, the J call TRBJ2-7; the D gene is possibly TRBD2 (6 bases). The sequencing sample was made of PBMCs. The TCR originated in a human donor in good health (CMV status not recorded). Some clones in this sample may be carry-over from other donors' samples. This CDR3 reads CASSLSLGGEQYF. The CDR3, as DNA: TGTGCCAGCAGTTTATCGTTGGGGGGCGAGCAGTACTTC.